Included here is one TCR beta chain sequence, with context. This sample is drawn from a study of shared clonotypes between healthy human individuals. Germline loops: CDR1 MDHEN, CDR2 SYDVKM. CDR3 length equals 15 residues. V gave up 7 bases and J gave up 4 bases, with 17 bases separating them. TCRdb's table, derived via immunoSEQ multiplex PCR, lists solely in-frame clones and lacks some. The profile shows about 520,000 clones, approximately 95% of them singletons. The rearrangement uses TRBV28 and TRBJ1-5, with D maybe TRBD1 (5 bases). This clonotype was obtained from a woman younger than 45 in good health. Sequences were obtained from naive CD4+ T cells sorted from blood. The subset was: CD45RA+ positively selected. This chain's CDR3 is CASKGHPGGNQPQHF. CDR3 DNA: TGTGCCAGCAAGGGGCACCCGGGGGGAAATCAGCCCCAGCATTTT.